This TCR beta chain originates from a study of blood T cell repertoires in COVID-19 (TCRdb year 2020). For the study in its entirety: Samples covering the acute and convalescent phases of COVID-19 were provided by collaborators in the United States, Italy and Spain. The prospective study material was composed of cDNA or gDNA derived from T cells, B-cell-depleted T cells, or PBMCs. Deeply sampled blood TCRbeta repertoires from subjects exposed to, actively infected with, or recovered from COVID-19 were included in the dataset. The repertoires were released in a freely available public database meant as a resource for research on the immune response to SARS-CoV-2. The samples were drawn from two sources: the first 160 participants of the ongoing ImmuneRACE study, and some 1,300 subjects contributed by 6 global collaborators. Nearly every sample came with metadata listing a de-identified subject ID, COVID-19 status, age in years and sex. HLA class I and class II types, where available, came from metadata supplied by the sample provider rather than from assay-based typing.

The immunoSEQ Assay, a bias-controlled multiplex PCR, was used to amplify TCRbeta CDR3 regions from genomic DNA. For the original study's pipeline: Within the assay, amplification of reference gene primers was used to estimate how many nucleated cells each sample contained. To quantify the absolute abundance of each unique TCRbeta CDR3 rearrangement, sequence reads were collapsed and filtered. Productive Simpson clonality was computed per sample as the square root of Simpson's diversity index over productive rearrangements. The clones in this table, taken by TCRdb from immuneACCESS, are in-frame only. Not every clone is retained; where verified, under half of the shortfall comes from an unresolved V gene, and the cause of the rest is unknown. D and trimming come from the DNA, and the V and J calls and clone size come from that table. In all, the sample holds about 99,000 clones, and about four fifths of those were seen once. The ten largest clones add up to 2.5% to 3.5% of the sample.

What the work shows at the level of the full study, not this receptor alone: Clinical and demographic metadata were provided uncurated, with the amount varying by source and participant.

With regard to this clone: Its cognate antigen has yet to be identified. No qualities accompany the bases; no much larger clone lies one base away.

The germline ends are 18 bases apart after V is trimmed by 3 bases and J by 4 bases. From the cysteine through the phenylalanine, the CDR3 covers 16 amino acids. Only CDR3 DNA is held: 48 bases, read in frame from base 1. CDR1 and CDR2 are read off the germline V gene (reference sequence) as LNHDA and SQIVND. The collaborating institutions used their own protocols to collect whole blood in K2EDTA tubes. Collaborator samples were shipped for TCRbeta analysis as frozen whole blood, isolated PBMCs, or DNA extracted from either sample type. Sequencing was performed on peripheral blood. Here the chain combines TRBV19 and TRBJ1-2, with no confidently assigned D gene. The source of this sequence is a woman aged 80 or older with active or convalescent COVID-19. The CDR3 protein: CASSISPLGLLYGYTF. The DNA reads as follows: TGTGCCAGTAGTATTTCGCCCCTAGGCCTCCTCTATGGCTACACCTTC.